The 8 T cell receptor beta chains listed next were all sequenced from one sample in a study of cytomegalovirus exposure and HLA in healthy donors. The protocol was immunoSEQ multiplex PCR, while the TCRdb copy is restricted to in-frame clones and leaves out a portion. This table holds 250,000 to 400,000 clones, 88% found once. Source material: PBMCs. These receptors originate from a man in his thirties or forties in good health and CMV-seronegative.

For this clone: This same CDR3 is encoded by further DNA sequences in the sample. The V and J genes are TRBV7-9 and TRBJ1-5, with a weak D call TRBD1 (5 bases). CDR3 length equals 14 residues. In germline, CDR1 is SEHNR, CDR2 FQNEAQ (reference sequence). Trimming removed 1 base from V and 4 bases from J, with 8 bases in between. The CDR3 here is CASSLGGLNQPQHF. CDR3 sequence (DNA): TGTGCCAGCAGCTTAGGGGGACTTAATCAGCCCCAGCATTTT.

The chain has TRBV27 and TRBJ1-2; TRBD1 agrees at 9 bases. Germline V CDR1 and CDR2: MNHEY, SMNVEV (reference sequence). Trimming took 1 base from V and 5 from J; bases not matched to a gene: 8. This CDR3 region has 16 residues. The CDR3 sequence is CASSLYSLGQGYGYTF. CDR3 nucleotides: TGTGCCAGCAGTTTATATAGCCTGGGACAGGGTTATGGCTACACCTTC.

V gene TRBV19 combines with J gene TRBJ2-7; 7 positions agree with TRBD1. CDR1 is LNHDA, CDR2 SQIVND, per germline (reference sequence). CDR3 size: 17 residues. V shed 8 bases and J 0 bases; nucleotides not matched to a gene: 16. The CDR3 reads CASRLSSGTERSYEQYF. DNA of the CDR3: TGTGCCAGTCGCCTTTCCTCCGGGACAGAGCGCTCCTACGAGCAGTACTTC.

This chain links TRBV5-1 with TRBJ2-5, with 11 bases lining up with TRBD2. This CDR3 contains 16 residues. J was trimmed by 5 bases and V by 1 base; bases with no gene match: 7. Germline CDR1 and CDR2: SGHRS and YFSETQ. The CDR3 DNA is TGCGCCAGCAGCTTGCCTATAGCGGGGGGGCACGAGACCCAGTACTTC. This gives the protein CASSLPIAGGHETQYF. Supplemented by reference TRBV5-1 and TRBJ2-5, the full variable domain reads KAGVTQTPRYLIKTRGQQVTLSCSPISGHRSVSWYQQTPGQGLQFLFEYFSETQRNKGNFPGRFSGRQFSNSRSEMNVSTLELGDSALYLCASSLPIAGGHETQYFGPGTRLLVL.

This chain uses TRBV4-2 with TRBJ2-3; no clear D gene. Trimming cost V 4 bases and J 0 bases, with 14 bases left between them. CDR1 is LGHNA and CDR2 is YNFKEQ in the germline V gene. The CDR3 length is 16 residues. The CDR3 sequence is CASSLTTSSSTDTQYF. The CDR3 region has the DNA TGTGCCAGCAGCCTGACGACATCTTCTAGCACAGATACGCAGTATTTT.

The chain recombines TRBV5-1 with TRBJ1-4; D gene unclear. In germline, CDR1 is SGHRS, CDR2 YFSETQ. The V and J ends lost 4 bases and 3 bases respectively, with 13 bases between them. The CDR3 extends over 15 amino acids. DNA of the CDR3: TGCGCCAGCAGCCCGTCCGGCGGTCCTAATGAAAAACTGTTTTTT. This codes for CASSPSGGPNEKLFF. Supplemented by reference TRBV5-1 and TRBJ1-4, the full variable domain reads KAGVTQTPRYLIKTRGQQVTLSCSPISGHRSVSWYQQTPGQGLQFLFEYFSETQRNKGNFPGRFSGRQFSNSRSEMNVSTLELGDSALYLCASSPSGGPNEKLFFGSGTQLSVL.

The rearrangement links TRBV6-1 to TRBJ1-2; TRBD1 might be the D (5 bases). V lost 2 bases and J lost 4, with 20 bases in between. Germline values: CDR1 MNHNS, CDR2 SASEGT. The CDR3 spans 17 residues. CDR3 nucleotides: TGTGCCAGCAGTGAACGGACACTACCCCCGGGACTCTATGGCTACACCTTC. It codes for CASSERTLPPGLYGYTF.

The chain combines TRBV11-2 with TRBJ2-1; 8 positions match TRBD2. V trimming: 6 bases; J trimming: 4 bases; junction bases outside the gene matches: 14. The germline gives CDR1 SGHAT, CDR2 FQNNGV. The CDR3 loop spans 17 amino acids. The CDR3: CASSTDGLAQNYNEQFF. The CDR3, as DNA: TGTGCCAGCAGTACCGATGGACTAGCCCAAAATTACAATGAGCAGTTCTTC.